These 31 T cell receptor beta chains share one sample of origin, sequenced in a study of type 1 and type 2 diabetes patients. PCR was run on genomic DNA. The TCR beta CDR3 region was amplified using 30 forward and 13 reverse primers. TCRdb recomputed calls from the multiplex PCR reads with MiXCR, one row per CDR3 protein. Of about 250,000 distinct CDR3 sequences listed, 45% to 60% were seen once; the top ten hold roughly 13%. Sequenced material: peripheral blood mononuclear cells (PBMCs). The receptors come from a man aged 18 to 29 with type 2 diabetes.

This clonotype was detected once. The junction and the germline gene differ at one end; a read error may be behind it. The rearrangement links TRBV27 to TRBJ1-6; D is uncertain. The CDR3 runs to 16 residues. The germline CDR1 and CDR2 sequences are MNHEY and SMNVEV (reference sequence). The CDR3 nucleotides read TGTGCCAGCAGTTTATTTGCGAGCTCCTATAATTCACCCCCCCACTTT. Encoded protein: CASSLFASSYNSPPHF.

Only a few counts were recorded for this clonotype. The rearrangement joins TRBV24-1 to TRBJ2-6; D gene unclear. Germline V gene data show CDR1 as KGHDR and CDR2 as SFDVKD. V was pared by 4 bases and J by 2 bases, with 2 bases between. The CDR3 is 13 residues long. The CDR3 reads CATSEAGANVLTF. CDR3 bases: TGTGCCACCAGTGAGGCTGGGGCCAACGTCCTGACTTTC.

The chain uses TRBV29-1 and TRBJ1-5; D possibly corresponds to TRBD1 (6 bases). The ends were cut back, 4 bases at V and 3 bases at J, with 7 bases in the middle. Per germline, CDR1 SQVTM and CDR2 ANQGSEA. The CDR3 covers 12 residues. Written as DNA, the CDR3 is TGCAGCGTTGCAGGGGACAATCAGCCCCAGCATTTT. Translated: CSVAGDNQPQHF.

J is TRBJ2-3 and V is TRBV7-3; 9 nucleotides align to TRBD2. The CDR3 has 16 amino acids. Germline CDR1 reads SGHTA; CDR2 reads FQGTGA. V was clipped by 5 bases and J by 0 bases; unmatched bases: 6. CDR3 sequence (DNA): TGTGCCAGCAGCCCCCGGCTAGCGGGGAGCACAGATACGCAGTATTTT. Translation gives CASSPRLAGSTDTQYF. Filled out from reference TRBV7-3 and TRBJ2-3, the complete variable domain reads GAGVSQTPSNKVTEKGKYVELRCDPISGHTALYWYRQSLGQGPEFLIYFQGTGAADDSGLPNDRFFAVRPEGSVSTLKIQRTERGDSAVYLCASSPRLAGSTDTQYFGPGTRLTVL.

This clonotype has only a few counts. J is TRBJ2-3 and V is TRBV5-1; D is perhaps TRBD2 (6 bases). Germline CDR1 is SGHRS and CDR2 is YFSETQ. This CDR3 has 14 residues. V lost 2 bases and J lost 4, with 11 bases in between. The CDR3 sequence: CASSFAEGADTQYF. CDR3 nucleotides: TGCGCCAGCAGCTTTGCGGAGGGAGCAGATACGCAGTATTTT.

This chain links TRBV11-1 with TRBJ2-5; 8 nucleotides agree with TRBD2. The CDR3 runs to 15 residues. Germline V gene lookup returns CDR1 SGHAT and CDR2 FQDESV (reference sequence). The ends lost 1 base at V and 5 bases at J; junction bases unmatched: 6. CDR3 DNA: TGTGCCAGCAGCTTAGGAGCGGGAGTAACGGAGACCCAGTACTTC. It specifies CASSLGAGVTETQYF.

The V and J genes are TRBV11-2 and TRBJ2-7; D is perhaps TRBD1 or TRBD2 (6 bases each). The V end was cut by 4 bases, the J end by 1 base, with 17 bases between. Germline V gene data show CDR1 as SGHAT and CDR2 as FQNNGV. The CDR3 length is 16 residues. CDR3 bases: TGTGCCAGCAGCTCGGCCTTGGGGGGCATATCCTACGAGCAGTACTTC. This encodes CASSSALGGISYEQYF.

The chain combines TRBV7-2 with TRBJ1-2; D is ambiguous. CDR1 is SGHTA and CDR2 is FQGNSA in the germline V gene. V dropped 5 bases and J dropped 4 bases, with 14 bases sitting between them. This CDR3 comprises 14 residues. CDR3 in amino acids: CASSASPGVYGYTF. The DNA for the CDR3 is TGTGCCAGCAGCGCGTCCCCCGGGGTCTATGGCTACACCTTC.

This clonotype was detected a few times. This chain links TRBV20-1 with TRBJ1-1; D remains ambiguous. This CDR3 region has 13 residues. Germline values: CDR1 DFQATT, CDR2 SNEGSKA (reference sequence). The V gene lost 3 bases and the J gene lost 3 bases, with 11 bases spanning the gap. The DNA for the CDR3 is TGCAGTGCTAGGGGTCGAATGGACACTGAAGCTTTCTTT. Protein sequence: CSARGRMDTEAFF.

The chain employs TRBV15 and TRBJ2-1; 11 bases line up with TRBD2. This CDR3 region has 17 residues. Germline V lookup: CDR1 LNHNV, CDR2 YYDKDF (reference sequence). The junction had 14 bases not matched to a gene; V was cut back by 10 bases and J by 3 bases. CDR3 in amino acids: CAISDLGTSGYYNEQFF. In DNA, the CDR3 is TGTGCCATCAGTGACTTGGGGACTAGCGGTTACTACAATGAGCAGTTCTTC.

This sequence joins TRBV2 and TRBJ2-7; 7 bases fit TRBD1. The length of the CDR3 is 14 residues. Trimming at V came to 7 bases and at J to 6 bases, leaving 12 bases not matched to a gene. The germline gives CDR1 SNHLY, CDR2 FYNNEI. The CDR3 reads CASKTGSAQGEQYF. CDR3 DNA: TGTGCCAGCAAGACAGGGTCTGCCCAGGGCGAGCAGTACTTC.

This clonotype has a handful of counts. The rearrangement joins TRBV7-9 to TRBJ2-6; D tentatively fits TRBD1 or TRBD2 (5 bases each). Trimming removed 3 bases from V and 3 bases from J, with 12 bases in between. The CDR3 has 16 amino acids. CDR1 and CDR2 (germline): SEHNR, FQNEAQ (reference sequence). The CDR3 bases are TGTGCCAGCAGCTTCCGGGACCCTGGTGGGGCCAACGTCCTGACTTTC. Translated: CASSFRDPGGANVLTF.

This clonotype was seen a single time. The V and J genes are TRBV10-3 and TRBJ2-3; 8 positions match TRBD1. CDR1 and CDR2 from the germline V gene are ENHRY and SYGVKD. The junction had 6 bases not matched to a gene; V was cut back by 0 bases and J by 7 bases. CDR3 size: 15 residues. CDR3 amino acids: CAISESDRGAHTQYF. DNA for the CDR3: TGTGCCATCAGTGAGTCCGACAGGGGCGCACATACGCAGTATTTT.

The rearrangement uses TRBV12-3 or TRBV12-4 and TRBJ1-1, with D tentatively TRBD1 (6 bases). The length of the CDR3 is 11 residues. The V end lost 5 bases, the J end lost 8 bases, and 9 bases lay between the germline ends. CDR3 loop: CASSPGVEAFF. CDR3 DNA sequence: TGTGCCAGCAGTCCAGGGGTAGAAGCTTTCTTT.

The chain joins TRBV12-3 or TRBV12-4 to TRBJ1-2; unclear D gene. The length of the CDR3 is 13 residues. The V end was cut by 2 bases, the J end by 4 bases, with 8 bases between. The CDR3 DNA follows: TGTGCCAGCAGTTTAAACGTGGTCTATGGCTACACCTTC. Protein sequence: CASSLNVVYGYTF.

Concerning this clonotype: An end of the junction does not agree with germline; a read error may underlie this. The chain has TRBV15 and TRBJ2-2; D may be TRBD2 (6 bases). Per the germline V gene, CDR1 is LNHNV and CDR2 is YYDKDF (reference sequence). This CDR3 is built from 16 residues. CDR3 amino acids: CAISSEAGPGTGELFF. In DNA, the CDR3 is TGTGCCATCAGCAGCGAGGCGGGGCCGGGCACCGGGGAGCTGTTTTTT.

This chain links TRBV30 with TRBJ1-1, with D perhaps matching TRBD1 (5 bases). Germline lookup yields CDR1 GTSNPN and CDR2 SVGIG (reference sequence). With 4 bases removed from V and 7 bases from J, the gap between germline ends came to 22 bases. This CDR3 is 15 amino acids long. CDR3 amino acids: CAWNTASAGRIEAFF. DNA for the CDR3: TGTGCCTGGAATACGGCTTCGGCAGGGCGAATTGAAGCTTTCTTT.

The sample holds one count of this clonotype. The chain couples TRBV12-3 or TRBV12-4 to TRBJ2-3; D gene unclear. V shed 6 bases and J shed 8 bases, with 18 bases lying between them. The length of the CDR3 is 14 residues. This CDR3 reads CASRTEIERATQYF. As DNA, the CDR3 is TGTGCCAGCAGGACCGAGATCGAAAGGGCTACGCAGTATTTT.

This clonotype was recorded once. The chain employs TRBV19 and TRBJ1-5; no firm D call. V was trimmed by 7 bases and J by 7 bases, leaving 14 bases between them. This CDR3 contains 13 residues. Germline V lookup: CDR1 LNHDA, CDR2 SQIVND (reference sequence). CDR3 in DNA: TGTGCCAGTACCCTCAACCTGGGGCAGCCCCAGCATTTT. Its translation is CASTLNLGQPQHF.

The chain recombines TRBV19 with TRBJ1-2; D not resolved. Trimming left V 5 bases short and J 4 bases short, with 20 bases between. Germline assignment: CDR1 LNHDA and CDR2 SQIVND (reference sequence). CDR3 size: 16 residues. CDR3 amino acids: CASSPPGKKRPYGYTF. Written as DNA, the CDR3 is TGTGCCAGTAGTCCGCCCGGGAAAAAACGACCCTATGGCTACACCTTC.

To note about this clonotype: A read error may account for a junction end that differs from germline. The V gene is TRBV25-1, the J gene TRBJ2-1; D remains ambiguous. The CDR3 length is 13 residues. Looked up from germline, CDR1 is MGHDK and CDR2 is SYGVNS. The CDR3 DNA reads TGTGCCAGCAGTGAATTCTCCCACAATGAGCAGTTCTTC. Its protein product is CASSEFSHNEQFF.

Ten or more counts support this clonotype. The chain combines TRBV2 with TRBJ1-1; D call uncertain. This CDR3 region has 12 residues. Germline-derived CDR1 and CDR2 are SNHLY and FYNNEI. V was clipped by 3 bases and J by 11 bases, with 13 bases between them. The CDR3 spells CASSDEGFSAFF. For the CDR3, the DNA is TGTGCCAGCAGTGACGAGGGATTTAGCGCTTTCTTT.

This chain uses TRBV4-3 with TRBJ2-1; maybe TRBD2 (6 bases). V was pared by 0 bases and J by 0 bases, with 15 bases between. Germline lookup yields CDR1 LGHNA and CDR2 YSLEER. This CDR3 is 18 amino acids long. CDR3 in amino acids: CASSQDVVRGSSYNEQFF. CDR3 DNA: TGCGCCAGCAGCCAAGACGTGGTGCGGGGCAGCTCCTACAATGAGCAGTTCTTC.

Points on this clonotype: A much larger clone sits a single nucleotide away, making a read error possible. This CDR3 is CASNARQGLAFF. The CDR3 DNA reads as TGTGCCAGCAATGCGCGACAGGGGTTAGCTTTCTTT. The chain recombines TRBV2 with TRBJ1-1, with 8 bases matching TRBD1. The germline gives CDR1 SNHLY, CDR2 FYNNEI. The V and J ends lost 7 bases and 10 bases, in that order; junction bases with no gene match: 8. This CDR3 has 12 amino acids.

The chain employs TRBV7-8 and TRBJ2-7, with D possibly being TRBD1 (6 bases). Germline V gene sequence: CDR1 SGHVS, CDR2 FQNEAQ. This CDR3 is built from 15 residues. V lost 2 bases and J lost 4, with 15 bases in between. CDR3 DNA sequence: TGTGCCAGCAGCTTAAGGAACAGGGAGAAGTACGAGCAGTACTTC. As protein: CASSLRNREKYEQYF.

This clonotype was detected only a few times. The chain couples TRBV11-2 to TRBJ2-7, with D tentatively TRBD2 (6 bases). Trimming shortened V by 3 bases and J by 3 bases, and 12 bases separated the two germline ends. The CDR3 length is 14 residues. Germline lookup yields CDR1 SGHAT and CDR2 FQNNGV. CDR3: CASSFGGGVYEQYF. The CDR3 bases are TGTGCCAGCAGCTTCGGGGGAGGTGTCTACGAGCAGTACTTC.

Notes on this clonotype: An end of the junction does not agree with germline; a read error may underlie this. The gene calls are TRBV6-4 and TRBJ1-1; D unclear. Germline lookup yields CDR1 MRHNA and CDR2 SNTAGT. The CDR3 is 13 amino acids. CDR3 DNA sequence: TGTGCCAGCCGGCGAACGGCGAACGCTGAAACTTTCTTT. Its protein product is CASRRTANAETFF.

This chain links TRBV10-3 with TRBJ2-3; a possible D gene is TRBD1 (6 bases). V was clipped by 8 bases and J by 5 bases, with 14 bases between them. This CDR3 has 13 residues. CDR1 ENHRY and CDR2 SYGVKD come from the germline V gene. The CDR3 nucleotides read TGTGCCATCTCTTCCAGGGGAGAAGATACGCAGTATTTT. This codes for CAISSRGEDTQYF.

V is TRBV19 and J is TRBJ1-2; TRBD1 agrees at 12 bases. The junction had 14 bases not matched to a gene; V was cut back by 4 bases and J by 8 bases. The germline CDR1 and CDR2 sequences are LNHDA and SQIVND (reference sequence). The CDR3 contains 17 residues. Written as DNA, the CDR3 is TGTGCCAGTAGTACGGTAGCGGGACAGGGGGCTTTAGAAGGCTACACCTTC. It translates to CASSTVAGQGALEGYTF.

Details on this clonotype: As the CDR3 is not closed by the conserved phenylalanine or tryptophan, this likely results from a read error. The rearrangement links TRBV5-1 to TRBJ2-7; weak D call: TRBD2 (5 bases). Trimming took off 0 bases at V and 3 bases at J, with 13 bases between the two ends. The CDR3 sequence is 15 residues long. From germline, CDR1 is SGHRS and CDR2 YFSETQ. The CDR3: CASSLVRRADYEQYI. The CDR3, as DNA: TGCGCCAGCAGCTTGGTAAGGCGGGCCGACTACGAGCAGTACATC.

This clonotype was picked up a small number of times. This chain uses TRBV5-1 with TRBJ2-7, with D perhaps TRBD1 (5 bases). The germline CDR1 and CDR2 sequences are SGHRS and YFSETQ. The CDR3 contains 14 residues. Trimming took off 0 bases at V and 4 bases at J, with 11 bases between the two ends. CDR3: CASSLAGLDYEQYF. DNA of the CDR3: TGCGCCAGCAGCTTGGCAGGGTTAGATTACGAGCAGTACTTC.